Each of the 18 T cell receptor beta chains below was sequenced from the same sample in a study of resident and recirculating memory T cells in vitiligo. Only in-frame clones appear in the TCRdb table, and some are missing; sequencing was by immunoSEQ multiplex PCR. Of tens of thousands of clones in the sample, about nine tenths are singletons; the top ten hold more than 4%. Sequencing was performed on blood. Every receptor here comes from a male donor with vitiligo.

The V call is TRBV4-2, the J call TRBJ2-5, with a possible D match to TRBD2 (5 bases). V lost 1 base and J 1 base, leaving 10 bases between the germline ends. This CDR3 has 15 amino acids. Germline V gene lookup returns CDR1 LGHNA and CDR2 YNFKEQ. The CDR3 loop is CASSQGSGGQETQYF. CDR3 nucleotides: TGTGCCAGCAGCCAAGGCAGCGGTGGCCAAGAGACCCAGTACTTC.

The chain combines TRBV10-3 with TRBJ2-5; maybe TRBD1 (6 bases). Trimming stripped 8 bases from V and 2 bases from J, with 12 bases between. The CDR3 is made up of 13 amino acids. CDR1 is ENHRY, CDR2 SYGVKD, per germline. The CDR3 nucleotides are TGTGCCATCGGTACAGGGTGGCAAGAGACCCAGTACTTC. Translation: CAIGTGWQETQYF.

CDR3 sequence reads: CASSSSYSTDTQYF. In DNA form, the CDR3 reads TGTGCCAGCAGTTCCTCCTACAGCACAGATACGCAGTATTTT. The gene calls are TRBV6-5 and TRBJ2-3; D gene uncertain. Trimming left V 4 bases short and J 0 bases short, with 8 bases between. The CDR3 is 14 residues long. Germline-derived CDR1 and CDR2 are MNHEY and SVGAGI.

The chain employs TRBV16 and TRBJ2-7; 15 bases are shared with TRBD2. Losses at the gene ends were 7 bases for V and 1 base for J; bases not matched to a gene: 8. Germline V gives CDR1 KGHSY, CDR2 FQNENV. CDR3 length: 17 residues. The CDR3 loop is CASTAGLAGGASYEQYF. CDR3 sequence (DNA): TGTGCCAGCACCGCGGGACTAGCGGGGGGCGCATCCTACGAGCAGTACTTC.

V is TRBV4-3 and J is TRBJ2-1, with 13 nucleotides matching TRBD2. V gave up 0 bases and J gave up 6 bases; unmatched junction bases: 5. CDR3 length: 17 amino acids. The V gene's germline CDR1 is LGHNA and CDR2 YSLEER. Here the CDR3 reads CASSQELAGGPSNEQFF. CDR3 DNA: TGCGCCAGCAGCCAAGAACTAGCGGGGGGGCCAAGCAATGAGCAGTTCTTC.

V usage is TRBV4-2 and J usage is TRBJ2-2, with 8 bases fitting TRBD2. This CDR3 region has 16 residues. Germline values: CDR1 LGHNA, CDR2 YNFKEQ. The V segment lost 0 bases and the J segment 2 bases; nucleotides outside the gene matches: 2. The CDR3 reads CASSQEAGDNTGELFF. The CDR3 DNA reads TGTGCCAGCAGCCAAGAAGCGGGGGATAACACCGGGGAGCTGTTTTTT.

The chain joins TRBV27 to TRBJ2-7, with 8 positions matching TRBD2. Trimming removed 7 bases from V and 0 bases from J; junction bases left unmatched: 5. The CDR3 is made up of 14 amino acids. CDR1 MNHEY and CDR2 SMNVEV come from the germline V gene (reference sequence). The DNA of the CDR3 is TGTGCCAGCAACCCCAGCGGGAGCTCCTACGAGCAGTACTTC. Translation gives CASNPSGSSYEQYF.

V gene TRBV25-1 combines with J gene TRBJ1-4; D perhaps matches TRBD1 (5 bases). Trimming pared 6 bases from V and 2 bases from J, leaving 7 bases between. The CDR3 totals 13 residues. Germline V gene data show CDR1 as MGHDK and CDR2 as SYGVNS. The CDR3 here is CASRTETNEKLFF. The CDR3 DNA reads TGTGCCAGCAGGACAGAGACTAATGAAAAACTGTTTTTT.

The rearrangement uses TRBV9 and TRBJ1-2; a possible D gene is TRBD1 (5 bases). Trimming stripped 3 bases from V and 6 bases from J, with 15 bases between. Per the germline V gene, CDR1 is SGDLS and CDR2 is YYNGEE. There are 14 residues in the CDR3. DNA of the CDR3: TGTGCCAGCAGCGCCGTAGGGGATAAGGATGGCTACACCTTC. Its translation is CASSAVGDKDGYTF.

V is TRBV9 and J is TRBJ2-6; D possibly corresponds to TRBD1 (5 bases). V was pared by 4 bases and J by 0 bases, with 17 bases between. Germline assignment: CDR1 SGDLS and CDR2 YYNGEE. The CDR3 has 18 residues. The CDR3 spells CASSLQGRLTSGANVLTF. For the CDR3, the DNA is TGTGCCAGCAGCCTTCAGGGCAGGTTAACCTCTGGGGCCAACGTCCTGACTTTC.

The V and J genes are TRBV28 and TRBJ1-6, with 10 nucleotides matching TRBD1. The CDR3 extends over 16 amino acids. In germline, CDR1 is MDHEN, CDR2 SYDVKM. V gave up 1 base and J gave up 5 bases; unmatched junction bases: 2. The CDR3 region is CASSLSGTGDNSPLHF. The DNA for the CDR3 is TGTGCCAGCAGTTTATCGGGGACAGGGGATAATTCACCCCTCCACTTT.

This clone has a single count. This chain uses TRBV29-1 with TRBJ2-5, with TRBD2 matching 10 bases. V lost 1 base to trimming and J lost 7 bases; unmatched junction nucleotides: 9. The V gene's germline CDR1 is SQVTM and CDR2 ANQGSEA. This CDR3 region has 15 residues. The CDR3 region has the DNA TGCAGCGTTGAAGGGGTAGCGGGGGGAAGATCGACCCAGTACTTC. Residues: CSVEGVAGGRSTQYF.

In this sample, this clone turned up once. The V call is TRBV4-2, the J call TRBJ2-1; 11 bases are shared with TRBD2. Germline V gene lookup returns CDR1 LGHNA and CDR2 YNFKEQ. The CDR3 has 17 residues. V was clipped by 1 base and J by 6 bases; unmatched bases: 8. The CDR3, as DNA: TGTGCCAGCAGCCAAGCTGTACTAGCGGGGGTTAGCAATGAGCAGTTCTTC. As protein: CASSQAVLAGVSNEQFF.

In DNA, the CDR3 is TGTGCCAGCAGCCAAGTAGGGACAGGGACCTACGAGCAGTACTTC. Its translation: CASSQVGTGTYEQYF. The V and J genes are TRBV4-2 and TRBJ2-7; 9 positions agree with TRBD1. Per the germline V gene, CDR1 is LGHNA and CDR2 is YNFKEQ. J lost 2 bases, V lost 1 base, and 3 bases had no gene match. CDR3 length: 15 residues.

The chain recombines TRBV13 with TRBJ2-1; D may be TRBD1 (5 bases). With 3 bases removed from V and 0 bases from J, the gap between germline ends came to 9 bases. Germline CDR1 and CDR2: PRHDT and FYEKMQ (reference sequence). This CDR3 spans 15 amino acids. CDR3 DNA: TGTGCCAGCAGCTTGCACAGGAGCTCCTACAATGAGCAGTTCTTC. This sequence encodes CASSLHRSSYNEQFF.

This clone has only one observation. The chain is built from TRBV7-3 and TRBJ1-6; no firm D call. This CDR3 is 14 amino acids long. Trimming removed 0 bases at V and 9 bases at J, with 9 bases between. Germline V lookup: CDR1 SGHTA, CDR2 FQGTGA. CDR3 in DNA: TGTGCCAGCAGCTTAACCCGAGAGGGTTCACCCCTCCACTTT. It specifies CASSLTREGSPLHF.

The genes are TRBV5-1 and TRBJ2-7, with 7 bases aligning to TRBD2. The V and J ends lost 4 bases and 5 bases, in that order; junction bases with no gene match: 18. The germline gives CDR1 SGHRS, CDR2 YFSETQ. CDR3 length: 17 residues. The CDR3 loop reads CASSPGPPGRGGDEQYF. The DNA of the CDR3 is TGCGCCAGCAGCCCGGGGCCCCCGGGACGCGGGGGAGACGAGCAGTACTTC.

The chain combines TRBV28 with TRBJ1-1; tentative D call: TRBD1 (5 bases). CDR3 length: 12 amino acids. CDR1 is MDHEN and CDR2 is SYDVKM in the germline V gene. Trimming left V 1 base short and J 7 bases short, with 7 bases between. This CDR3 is CASSLFRVEAFF. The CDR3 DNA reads TGTGCCAGCAGTTTATTCAGGGTTGAAGCTTTCTTT.